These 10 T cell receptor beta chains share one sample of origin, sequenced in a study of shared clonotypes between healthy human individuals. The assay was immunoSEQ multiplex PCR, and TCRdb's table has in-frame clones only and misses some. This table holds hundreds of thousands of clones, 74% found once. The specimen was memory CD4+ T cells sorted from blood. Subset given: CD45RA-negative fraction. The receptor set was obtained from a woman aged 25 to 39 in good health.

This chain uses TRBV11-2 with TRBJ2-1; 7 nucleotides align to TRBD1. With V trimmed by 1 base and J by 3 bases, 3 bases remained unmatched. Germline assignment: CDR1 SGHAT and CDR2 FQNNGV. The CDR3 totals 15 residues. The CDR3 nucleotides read TGTGCCAGCAGCTTAGTAAGGGGGCGCTACAATGAGCAGTTCTTC. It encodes CASSLVRGRYNEQFF.

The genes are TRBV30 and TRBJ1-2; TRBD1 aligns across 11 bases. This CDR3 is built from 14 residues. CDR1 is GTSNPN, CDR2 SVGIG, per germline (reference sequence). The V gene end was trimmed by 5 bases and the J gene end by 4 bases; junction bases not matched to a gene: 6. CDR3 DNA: TGTGCCTGGGCGGGACAGGGGGTTGTCTATGGCTACACCTTC. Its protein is CAWAGQGVVYGYTF.

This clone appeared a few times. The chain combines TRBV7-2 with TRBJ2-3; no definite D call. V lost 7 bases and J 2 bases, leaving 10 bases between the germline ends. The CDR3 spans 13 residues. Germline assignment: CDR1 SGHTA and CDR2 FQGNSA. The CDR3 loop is CASTSFLTDTQYF. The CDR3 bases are TGTGCCAGCACCTCATTCCTCACAGATACGCAGTATTTT.

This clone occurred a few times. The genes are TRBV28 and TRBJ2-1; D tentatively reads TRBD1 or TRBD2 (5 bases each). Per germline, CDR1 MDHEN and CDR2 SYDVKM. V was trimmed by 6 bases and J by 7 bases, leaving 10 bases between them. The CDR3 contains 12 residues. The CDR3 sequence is CASSSGRNEQFF. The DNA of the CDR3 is TGTGCCAGCAGCTCGGGACGAAATGAGCAGTTCTTC.

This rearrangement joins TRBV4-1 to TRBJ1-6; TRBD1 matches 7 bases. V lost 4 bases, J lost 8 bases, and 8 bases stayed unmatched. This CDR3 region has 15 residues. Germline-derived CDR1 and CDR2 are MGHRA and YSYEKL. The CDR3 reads CASSPLTGVYSPLHF. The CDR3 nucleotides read TGCGCCAGCAGCCCGCTTACAGGGGTATATTCACCCCTCCACTTT.

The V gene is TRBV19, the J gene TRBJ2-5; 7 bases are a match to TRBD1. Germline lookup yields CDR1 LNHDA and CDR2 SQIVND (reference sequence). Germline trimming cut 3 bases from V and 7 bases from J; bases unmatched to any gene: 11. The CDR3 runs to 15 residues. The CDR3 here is CASSIAGTALGTQYF. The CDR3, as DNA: TGTGCCAGTAGTATCGCCGGGACAGCCCTAGGGACCCAGTACTTC. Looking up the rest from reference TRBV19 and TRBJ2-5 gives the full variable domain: DGGITQSPKYLFRKEGQNVTLSCEQNLNHDAMYWYRQDPGQGLRLIYYSQIVNDFQKGDIAEGYSVSREKKESFPLTVTSAQKNPTAFYLCASSIAGTALGTQYFGPGTRLLVL.

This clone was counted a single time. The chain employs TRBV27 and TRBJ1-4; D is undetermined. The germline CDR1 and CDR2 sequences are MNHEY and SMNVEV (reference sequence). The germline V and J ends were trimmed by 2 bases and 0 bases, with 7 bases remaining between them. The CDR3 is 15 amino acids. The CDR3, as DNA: TGTGCCAGCAGTTTACGGATAGCAACTAATGAAAAACTGTTTTTT. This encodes CASSLRIATNEKLFF. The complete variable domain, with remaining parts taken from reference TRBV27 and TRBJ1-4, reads EAQVTQNPRYLITVTGKKLTVTCSQNMNHEYMSWYRQDPGLGLRQIYYSMNVEVTDKGDVPEGYKVSRKEKRNFPLILESPSPNQTSLYFCASSLRIATNEKLFFGSGTQLSVL.

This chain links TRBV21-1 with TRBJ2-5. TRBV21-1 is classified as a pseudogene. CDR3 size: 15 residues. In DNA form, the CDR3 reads TGTGCCAGCCGTAGGGGGGCAGACCGCCAAGAGACCCAGTACTTC. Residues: CASRRGADRQETQYF.

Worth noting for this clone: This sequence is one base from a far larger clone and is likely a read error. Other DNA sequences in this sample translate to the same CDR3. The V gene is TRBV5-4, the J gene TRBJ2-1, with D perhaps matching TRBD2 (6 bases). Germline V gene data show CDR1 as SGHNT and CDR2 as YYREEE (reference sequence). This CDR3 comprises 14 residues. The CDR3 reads CASSRDSTYNEQFF. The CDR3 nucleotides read TGTGCCAGCAGCCGGGACTCAACCTACAATGAGCAATTCTTC.

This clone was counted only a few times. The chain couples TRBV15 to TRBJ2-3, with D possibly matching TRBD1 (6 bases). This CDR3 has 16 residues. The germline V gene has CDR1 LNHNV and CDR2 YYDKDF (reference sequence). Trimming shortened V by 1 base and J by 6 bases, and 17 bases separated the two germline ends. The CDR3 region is CATSRAQDLQGDTQYF. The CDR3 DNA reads TGTGCCACCAGCAGAGCTCAGGATCTGCAGGGGGATACGCAGTATTTT.